This TCR beta chain was found in a study of tumor and adjacent non-tumor tissue in lung cancer. Looking at the study overall: The patients, around 9 men and 5 or 6 women, were roughly 30 to 76 with stage I to III disease.

General study results and limits: Patients with more diverse tumor TCRs had worse survival. Normal lung showed higher cumulative top 100 clone frequency than tumor.

This CDR3 is 13 amino acids long. J was trimmed by 6 bases and V by 7 bases; bases with no gene match: 8. CDR1 and CDR2 (germline): MNHEY, SVGAGI. On this clonotype itself: Its matching antigen is unknown.

TCRbeta libraries were built with three rounds of nested PCR, modified from ARM-PCR. TCRdb fed the multiplex PCR reads into MiXCR, producing one record per CDR3 protein. In the table there are about 80,000 distinct CDR3 sequences, roughly 75% of which are singletons. This sample's RNA came from whole unsorted tissue. The V gene is TRBV6-5, the J gene TRBJ1-2; 7 bases line up with TRBD1. The origin of this receptor is a woman in her sixties or seventies with non-small cell lung cancer. The specimen was lung tumor tissue. CDR3 bases: TGTGCCAGCAAAGGGGGGGGGACAGATGGCTACACCTTC. Its translation: CASKGGGTDGYTF.